The 5 T cell receptor beta chains given below trace back to one sample, sequenced in a study of metastatic and nonmetastatic thyroid tumors. TCRdb reprocessed the PCR reads using MiXCR. Of under 75,000 clones listed, around 18% are singletons. Not a single patient had been given any form of treatment at any point before undergoing thyroid surgery. Sequencing was carried out using blood. Receptor source: a female donor with papillary thyroid cancer or a benign thyroid nodule (not recorded which). Some clones in this sample may be carry-over from other donors' samples.

This clone showed up many times. This chain links TRBV30 with TRBJ2-3; D ambiguous. This CDR3 has 16 residues. The V gene's germline CDR1 is GTSNPN and CDR2 SVGIG (reference sequence). With 2 bases removed from V and 0 bases from J, the gap between germline ends came to 15 bases. The CDR3 protein is CAWSRVTGGSTDTQYF. As DNA, the CDR3 is TGTGCCTGGAGTCGGGTTACTGGCGGAAGCACAGATACGCAGTATTTT. Together with reference TRBV30 and TRBJ2-3, the CDR3 gives the full variable domain: SQTIHQWPATLVQPVGSPLSLECTVEGTSNPNLYWYRQAAGRGLQLLFYSVGIGQISSEVPQNLSASRPQDRQFILSSKKLLLSDSGFYLCAWSRVTGGSTDTQYFGPGTRLTVL.

This clone was counted between two and nine times. V and J are TRBV18 and TRBJ2-2; tentatively, D is TRBD1 (6 bases). The germline gives CDR1 KGHSH, CDR2 LQKENI. The CDR3 is made up of 15 amino acids. The V end was cut by 2 bases, the J end by 2 bases, with 9 bases between. The CDR3 sequence is CASSPGQSNTGELFF. The CDR3 nucleotides read TGTGCCAGCTCACCAGGACAGAGTAACACCGGGGAGCTGTTTTTT.

This clone was observed many times. The rearrangement joins TRBV19 to TRBJ2-7, with D perhaps matching TRBD1 (5 bases). Germline V CDR1 and CDR2: LNHDA, SQIVND (reference sequence). The V gene lost 4 bases and the J gene lost 1 base, with 5 bases spanning the gap. The CDR3 covers 12 residues. The CDR3, as DNA: TGTGCCAGTAGTAGGACATCCTACGAGCAGTACTTC. This sequence encodes CASSRTSYEQYF.

Turning to this clone: The junction departs from the called germline gene at one end, perhaps through a read error. V is TRBV7-3 and J is TRBJ2-5; 7 bases match TRBD2. CDR1 is SGHTA, CDR2 FQGTGA, per germline. The CDR3 runs to 13 residues. The CDR3 here is CAKGVGSGLPVPF. Here the CDR3 DNA reads TGTGCCAAAGGCGTTGGGTCGGGACTACCGGTCCCCTTC.

This clone appeared many times. The chain has TRBV27 and TRBJ1-2, with D perhaps TRBD1 (5 bases). This CDR3 is 13 amino acids long. Germline CDR1 reads MNHEY; CDR2 reads SMNVEV (reference sequence). Trimming removed 2 bases from V and 8 bases from J, with 12 bases in between. CDR3 protein: CASSLGSGSGYTF. CDR3 nucleotides: TGTGCCAGCAGTTTAGGGTCAGGGAGCGGCTACACCTTC.